One sample yielded the 26 T cell receptor beta chains listed below, sequenced in a study of spatial heterogeneity in lung cancer. Described time point: blood at routine non-recurrence follow-up after resection. From the 5' RACE reads, TCRdb called clonotypes with MiXCR, one entry per CDR3 protein. The sample includes 110,000 or so distinct CDR3 sequences, about a tenth of them seen just once. Source: PBMCs, taken at follow-up. These receptors originate from a female donor with early-stage non-small cell lung cancer.

This clonotype was recorded at least ten times. The V call is TRBV19, the J call TRBJ1-5; 7 bases fit TRBD1. V gave up 9 bases and J gave up 3 bases; unmatched junction bases: 5. Germline values: CDR1 LNHDA, CDR2 SQIVND (reference sequence). The CDR3 extends over 13 amino acids. This CDR3 reads CASRGQANQPQHF. Written as DNA, the CDR3 is TGTGCCAGCCGAGGACAGGCCAATCAGCCCCAGCATTTT.

This clonotype has just a few counts. The rearrangement joins TRBV29-1 to TRBJ2-3; 14 nucleotides align to TRBD2. The CDR3 loop spans 14 amino acids. J gave up 4 bases and V 7 bases, and 4 bases lay outside the gene matches. CDR1 is SQVTM, CDR2 ANQGSEA, per germline. In DNA form, the CDR3 reads TGCAGCGGTTCGACTAGCGGGAGGGCAGATACGCAGTATTTT. This encodes CSGSTSGRADTQYF.

V usage is TRBV27 and J usage is TRBJ1-6; no definite D call. This CDR3 has 15 residues. The V end lost 3 bases, the J end lost 3 bases, and 9 bases lay between the germline ends. CDR1 and CDR2 (germline): MNHEY, SMNVEV (reference sequence). The CDR3: CASSFRALYNSPLHF. DNA of the CDR3: TGTGCCAGCAGTTTTAGGGCCCTCTATAATTCACCCCTCCACTTT.

This clonotype came up many times. The V gene is TRBV27, the J gene TRBJ1-1, with 7 nucleotides matching TRBD1. The V gene's germline CDR1 is MNHEY and CDR2 SMNVEV (reference sequence). CDR3 size: 15 residues. With V trimmed by 5 bases and J by 2 bases, 8 bases remained unmatched. Here the CDR3 reads CASSPRTGSNTEAFF. The CDR3 DNA reads TGTGCCAGCAGTCCTCGGACAGGAAGTAACACTGAAGCTTTCTTT.

This clonotype was counted only a few times. The CDR3 region is CASSPRQVHVYTF. The CDR3 nucleotides are TGTGCCAGCTCACCTCGCCAGGTTCACGTCTACACCTTC. The V call is TRBV18, the J call TRBJ1-2; the D is unclear. V lost 3 bases and J 10 bases, leaving 15 bases between the germline ends. The CDR3 is 13 residues long. Germline lookup yields CDR1 KGHSH and CDR2 LQKENI.

The chain is built from TRBV12-3 or TRBV12-4 and TRBJ2-1, with 13 bases aligning to TRBD2. The CDR3 spans 14 residues. The trim removed 8 bases at V and 8 bases at J, leaving 6 bases unmatched. The CDR3 sequence is CASGLAGVIDEQFF. CDR3 nucleotide sequence: TGTGCCAGCGGACTAGCGGGAGTCATTGATGAGCAGTTCTTC.

This clonotype has ten or more counts. The J gene is TRBJ1-5, the V gene TRBV20-1, with D uncertain. Looked up from germline, CDR1 is DFQATT and CDR2 is SNEGSKA (reference sequence). The CDR3 is 15 residues long. V was clipped by 0 bases and J by 2 bases, with 11 bases between them. The CDR3: CSARDQGSGNQPQHF. In DNA, the CDR3 is TGCAGTGCTAGAGATCAAGGGAGCGGCAATCAGCCCCAGCATTTT.

This sequence joins TRBV2 and TRBJ1-2; D is unclear. Trimming pared 4 bases from V and 3 bases from J, leaving 6 bases between. The CDR3 length is 12 residues. Germline V gives CDR1 SNHLY, CDR2 FYNNEI. The DNA for the CDR3 is TGTGCCAGCAGTGTCCAGGACTATGGCTACACCTTC. Translation gives CASSVQDYGYTF.

V is TRBV3-1 and J is TRBJ2-5; TRBD1 matches at 8 bases. The CDR3 is 17 residues long. Trimming cost V 4 bases and J 5 bases; bases outside gene matches: 15. The germline CDR1 and CDR2 sequences are LGHDT and YNNKEL (reference sequence). The CDR3 DNA reads as TGTGCCAGCAGCCCGCCGCTTGGGACAGGCCAGCGGGAGACCCAGTACTTC. This gives the protein CASSPPLGTGQRETQYF.

The V gene is TRBV3-1, the J gene TRBJ2-2, with D maybe TRBD2 (6 bases). Trimming pared 0 bases from V and 8 bases from J, leaving 10 bases between. This CDR3 spans 14 amino acids. Germline values: CDR1 LGHDT, CDR2 YNNKEL (reference sequence). CDR3 sequence: CASSQDWAGGELFF. The CDR3 DNA reads TGTGCCAGCAGCCAAGATTGGGCGGGAGGGGAGCTGTTTTTT.

This clonotype was counted ten times or more. V is TRBV3-1 and J is TRBJ1-1; D is undetermined. The ends were cut back, 0 bases at V and 3 bases at J, with 5 bases in the middle. CDR3 length equals 13 residues. The germline V gene has CDR1 LGHDT and CDR2 YNNKEL (reference sequence). CDR3 nucleotides: TGTGCCAGCAGCCAAGATCGGGACACTGAAGCTTTCTTT. It is translated as CASSQDRDTEAFF.

This clonotype was counted a few times. This chain links TRBV6-2 or TRBV6-3 with TRBJ2-7; TRBD2 agrees at 7 bases. The J segment lost 7 bases and the V segment lost 6 bases, leaving 9 bases of the junction unmatched. The CDR3 spans 13 residues. From germline, CDR1 is MNHEY and CDR2 SVGEGT. This CDR3 reads CASSPIGGSEQYF. For the CDR3, the DNA is TGTGCCAGCAGCCCCATCGGGGGGAGTGAGCAGTACTTC.

This clonotype was counted at least ten times. V usage is TRBV7-9 and J usage is TRBJ2-7, with TRBD2 identical over 7 bases. The CDR3 extends over 16 amino acids. V dropped 5 bases and J dropped 3; count of bases not matched to a gene: 13. Germline V lookup: CDR1 SEHNR, CDR2 FQNEAQ (reference sequence). CDR3 nucleotides: TGTGCCAGCAGCCCCACATTCGGTAGCGGGTTCTACGAGCAGTACTTC. This encodes CASSPTFGSGFYEQYF.

V gene TRBV4-2 combines with J gene TRBJ2-2, with 7 bases matching TRBD1. The germline CDR1 and CDR2 sequences are LGHNA and YNFKEQ. This CDR3 has 17 residues. Trimming cost V 1 base and J 6 bases; bases outside gene matches: 11. The DNA of the CDR3 is TGTGCCAGCAGCCAAGTGACAACAGGGGAGTTTTCCGGGGAGCTGTTTTTT. Residues: CASSQVTTGEFSGELFF.

This clonotype was seen only a few times. V gene TRBV20-1 combines with J gene TRBJ2-2; no firm D call. V was shortened by 6 bases and J by 4 bases, with 15 bases between the two germline ends. Germline CDR1 reads DFQATT; CDR2 reads SNEGSKA (reference sequence). The CDR3 totals 14 residues. The CDR3 reads CSATNRVGTGELFF. In nucleotides, the CDR3 is TGCAGTGCCACTAATCGAGTAGGCACCGGGGAGCTGTTTTTT.

On this clonotype: One end of the junction varies from germline; a read error may be responsible. The rearrangement uses TRBV28 and TRBJ2-3; D is ambiguous. Germline CDR1 reads MDHEN; CDR2 reads SYDVKM. This CDR3 is 12 amino acids long. The CDR3 spells CASSFRRDAQYF. The CDR3 DNA follows: TGTGCCAGCAGTTTTAGGAGAGATGCGCAGTATTTT.

V gene TRBV7-9 combines with J gene TRBJ1-4; D perhaps matches TRBD1 (5 bases). CDR1 SEHNR and CDR2 FQNEAQ come from the germline V gene (reference sequence). V lost 2 bases and J lost 3, with 10 bases in between. This CDR3 has 15 residues. CDR3 coding DNA: TGTGCCAGCAGCTTACGCAGGGAATCTAATGAAAAACTGTTTTTT. It translates to CASSLRRESNEKLFF. The whole variable domain, filled in from reference TRBV7-9 and TRBJ1-4, reads DTGVSQNPRHKITKRGQNVTFRCDPISEHNRLYWYRQTLGQGPEFLTYFQNEAQLEKSRLLSDRFSAERPKGSFSTLEIQRTEQGDSAMYLCASSLRRESNEKLFFGSGTQLSVL.

This rearrangement joins TRBV2 to TRBJ1-1; D is uncertain. Trimming pared 5 bases from V and 5 bases from J, leaving 15 bases between. Looked up from germline, CDR1 is SNHLY and CDR2 is FYNNEI. This CDR3 is built from 14 residues. In nucleotides, the CDR3 is TGTGCCAGCAGTATCGGCGGATCAGTAACTGAAGCTTTCTTT. Its translation is CASSIGGSVTEAFF.

The chain couples TRBV19 to TRBJ2-3; 7 bases agree with TRBD2. The CDR3 runs 15 residues. V was clipped by 3 bases and J by 0 bases; unmatched bases: 3. CDR1 and CDR2 (germline): LNHDA, SQIVND (reference sequence). The CDR3 nucleotides read TGTGCCAGTAGTATCAAGCGGGGAAGCACAGATACGCAGTATTTT. Encoded protein: CASSIKRGSTDTQYF.

V is TRBV12-3 or TRBV12-4 and J is TRBJ1-4, with a possible D match to TRBD1 (5 bases). The CDR3 covers 15 residues. Trimming removed 5 bases from V and 8 bases from J, with 18 bases in between. For the CDR3, the DNA is TGTGCCAGCAGTATAGACGGGACGGCAAAAGAAAAACTGTTTTTT. Protein product: CASSIDGTAKEKLFF.

This clonotype was seen only a few times. The chain couples TRBV20-1 to TRBJ1-6; TRBD1 agrees at 7 bases. Germline assignment: CDR1 DFQATT and CDR2 SNEGSKA (reference sequence). The CDR3 spans 15 residues. The J segment lost 10 bases and the V segment lost 6 bases, leaving 15 bases of the junction unmatched. Here the CDR3 DNA reads TGCAGTGCGTCGAGGGGCCAGGGGGTTCGATCACCCCTCCACTTT. Protein sequence: CSASRGQGVRSPLHF.

V usage is TRBV10-3 and J usage is TRBJ1-5; the D is unclear. The CDR3 is 15 residues long. V lost 3 bases to trimming and J lost 5 bases, with 14 bases between them. The V gene's germline CDR1 is ENHRY and CDR2 SYGVKD. Here the CDR3 reads CAISDVGENDQPQHF. The CDR3, as DNA: TGTGCCATCAGTGACGTCGGGGAGAATGATCAGCCCCAGCATTTT.

This clonotype was seen many times. The chain has TRBV5-5 and TRBJ1-2; D is possibly TRBD1 (5 bases). Trimming took 3 bases from V and 8 from J, leaving 17 bases between them. CDR3 size: 14 residues. CDR1 SGHKS and CDR2 YYEKEE come from the germline V gene (reference sequence). The CDR3 DNA sequence: TGTGCCAGCAGCTATGACAGTTTGCTGGGAGGCTACACCTTC. Amino acid sequence: CASSYDSLLGGYTF.

The table lists this clonotype with a few counts. The chain combines TRBV24-1 with TRBJ2-1; 9 nucleotides match TRBD2. This CDR3 comprises 18 residues. Losses at the gene ends were 3 bases for V and 4 bases for J; bases not matched to a gene: 12. The V gene's germline CDR1 is KGHDR and CDR2 SFDVKD. CDR3 DNA sequence: TGTGCCACCAGTGATCCCTCCGGGACTAGCTCAAAGTACAATGAGCAGTTCTTC. The encoded protein is CATSDPSGTSSKYNEQFF.

In this sample, this clonotype turned up a few times. This chain uses TRBV20-1 with TRBJ2-7; a possible D gene is TRBD2 (6 bases). Deletions cut 3 bases from V and 1 base from J, with 7 bases between. CDR3 length: 12 amino acids. Germline lookup yields CDR1 DFQATT and CDR2 SNEGSKA (reference sequence). The CDR3 region has the DNA TGCAGTGCTAGCGGGAGTTCCTACGAGCAGTACTTC. This sequence encodes CSASGSSYEQYF.

The chain joins TRBV7-2 to TRBJ2-5; 10 bases are a match to TRBD2. The germline V gene encodes CDR1 SGHTA and CDR2 FQGNSA. The CDR3 totals 15 residues. V lost 4 bases to trimming and J lost 5 bases; unmatched junction nucleotides: 7. CDR3 amino acids: CASSSLAGDWETQYF. The DNA for the CDR3 is TGTGCCAGCAGCTCTCTAGCGGGAGACTGGGAGACCCAGTACTTC.